What follows are 9 T cell receptor beta chains derived from one specimen sequenced in a study of identifying expanded T cells in peripheral blood. The assay was immunoSEQ multiplex PCR, and TCRdb's table has in-frame clones only and misses some. Here the sample spans approximately 100,000 clones, around 88% being singletons. Material for sequencing was blood. All receptors come from a person aged 18 to 75 in good health.

The J gene is TRBJ1-6, the V gene TRBV4-3; D not certain. CDR3 size: 14 residues. CDR1 and CDR2 from the germline V gene are LGHNA and YSLEER. V was shortened by 0 bases and J by 8 bases, with 8 bases between the two germline ends. CDR3 protein: CASSQEIRDSPLHF. The CDR3 DNA reads as TGCGCCAGCAGCCAAGAGATACGAGATTCACCCCTCCACTTT.

The rearrangement joins TRBV14 to TRBJ1-2; perhaps TRBD1 as D (5 bases). Trimming cost V 1 base and J 5 bases, with 11 bases left between them. This CDR3 region has 14 residues. CDR1 and CDR2 from the germline V gene are SGHDN and FVKESK. CDR3 in amino acids: CASSQALGDYGYTF. The DNA of the CDR3 is TGTGCCAGCAGCCAAGCCTTGGGGGATTATGGCTACACCTTC.

This clone has just a few counts. The chain joins TRBV2 to TRBJ1-5, with no clear D. V lost 7 bases, J lost 7 bases, and 11 bases lay in between. CDR3 length: 12 residues. The germline V gene has CDR1 SNHLY and CDR2 FYNNEI. The CDR3 nucleotides read TGTGCCAGCAACCAGGCTGGCCAGCCCCAGCATTTT. It specifies CASNQAGQPQHF.

J is TRBJ2-1 and V is TRBV7-9; no clear D. The germline gives CDR1 SEHNR, CDR2 FQNEAQ (reference sequence). The CDR3 covers 15 residues. V was trimmed by 4 bases and J by 4 bases, leaving 14 bases between them. This CDR3 reads CASSSVGLRYNEQFF. CDR3 sequence (DNA): TGTGCCAGCAGCTCCGTCGGGCTCAGATACAATGAGCAGTTCTTC.

J is TRBJ2-7 and V is TRBV7-6; 7 bases map to TRBD1. The CDR3 totals 15 residues. With 5 bases clipped from V and 6 bases from J, the junction kept 13 bases outside the gene matches. Germline CDR1 is SGHVS and CDR2 is FNYEAQ. The CDR3 here is CASSRDRVQPGEQYF. The CDR3 region has the DNA TGTGCCAGCAGCCGGGACAGAGTACAACCTGGCGAGCAGTACTTC.

The chain uses TRBV5-4 and TRBJ2-2; 7 positions agree with TRBD2. Germline loops: CDR1 SGHNT, CDR2 YYREEE (reference sequence). The CDR3 is 14 residues long. V was pared by 4 bases and J by 6 bases, with 6 bases of the junction left unmatched. CDR3 sequence: CASSTQLAPGELFF. The CDR3 nucleotides are TGTGCCAGCAGCACCCAACTAGCGCCCGGGGAGCTGTTTTTT.

The chain links TRBV5-5 to TRBJ1-1; D gene uncertain. V lost 1 base and J lost 5, with 24 bases in between. Looked up from germline, CDR1 is SGHKS and CDR2 is YYEKEE (reference sequence). The CDR3 loop spans 18 amino acids. The CDR3: CASSLTAASVGLWTEAFF. CDR3 nucleotides: TGTGCCAGCAGCTTGACCGCGGCCTCCGTTGGCCTTTGGACTGAAGCTTTCTTT.

The chain combines TRBV28 with TRBJ1-5; D is unresolved. V lost 2 bases and J lost 0, with 11 bases in between. From germline, CDR1 is MDHEN and CDR2 SYDVKM. This CDR3 is 16 amino acids long. CDR3 residues: CASSLDFGYSNQPQHF. The CDR3, as DNA: TGTGCCAGCAGTTTAGATTTTGGGTATAGCAATCAGCCCCAGCATTTT. The whole variable domain, remainder taken from reference TRBV28 and TRBJ1-5, is DVKVTQSSRYLVKRTGEKVFLECVQDMDHENMFWYRQDPGLGLRLIYFSYDVKMKEKGDIPEGYSVSREKKERFSLILESASTNQTSMYLCASSLDFGYSNQPQHFGDGTRLSIL.

This chain links TRBV29-1 with TRBJ1-2; 11 nucleotides match TRBD1. The ends lost 5 bases at V and 4 bases at J; junction bases unmatched: 6. CDR3 length equals 14 residues. Germline lookup yields CDR1 SQVTM and CDR2 ANQGSEA. In DNA form, the CDR3 reads TGCAGCGTTCCTCGGACAGGGGGCGGCTATGGCTACACCTTC. This translates into CSVPRTGGGYGYTF.